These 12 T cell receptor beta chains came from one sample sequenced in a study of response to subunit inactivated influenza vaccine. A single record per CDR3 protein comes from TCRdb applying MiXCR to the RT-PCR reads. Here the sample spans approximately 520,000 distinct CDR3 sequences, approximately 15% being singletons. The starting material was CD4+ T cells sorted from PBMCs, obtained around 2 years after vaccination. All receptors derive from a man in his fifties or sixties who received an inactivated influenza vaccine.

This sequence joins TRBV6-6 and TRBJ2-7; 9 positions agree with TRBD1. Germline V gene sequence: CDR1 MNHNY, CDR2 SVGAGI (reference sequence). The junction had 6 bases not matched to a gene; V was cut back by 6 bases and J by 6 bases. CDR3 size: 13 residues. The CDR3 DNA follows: TGTGCCAGCAGGGGGGCGACAGGGGGCGAGCAGTACTTC. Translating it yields CASRGATGGEQYF.

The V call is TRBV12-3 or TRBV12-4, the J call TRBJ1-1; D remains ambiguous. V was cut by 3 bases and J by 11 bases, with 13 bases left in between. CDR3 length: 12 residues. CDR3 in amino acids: CASSFGEVRAFF. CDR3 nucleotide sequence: TGTGCCAGCAGTTTTGGGGAGGTGAGGGCTTTCTTT.

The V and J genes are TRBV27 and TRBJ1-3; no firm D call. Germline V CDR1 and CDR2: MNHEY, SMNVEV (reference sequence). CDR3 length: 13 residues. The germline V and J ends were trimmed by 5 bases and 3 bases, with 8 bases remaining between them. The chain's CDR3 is CASSRRGGNTIYF. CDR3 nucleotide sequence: TGTGCCAGCAGTCGCCGGGGTGGAAACACCATATATTTT.

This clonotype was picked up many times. In nucleotides, the CDR3 is TGTGCCAGCAGCGTGACAGCCTACAATGAGCAGTTCTTC. Protein: CASSVTAYNEQFF. The V gene is TRBV9, the J gene TRBJ2-1, with D possibly being TRBD1 (5 bases). With 2 bases removed from V and 2 bases from J, the gap between germline ends came to 5 bases. The CDR3 is 13 amino acids. Germline assignment: CDR1 SGDLS and CDR2 YYNGEE.

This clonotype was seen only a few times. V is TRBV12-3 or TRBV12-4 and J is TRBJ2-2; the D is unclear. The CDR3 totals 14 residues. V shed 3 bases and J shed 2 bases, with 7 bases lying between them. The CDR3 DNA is TGTGCCAGCAGTTTGACCCTTAACACCGGGGAGCTGTTTTTT. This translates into CASSLTLNTGELFF.

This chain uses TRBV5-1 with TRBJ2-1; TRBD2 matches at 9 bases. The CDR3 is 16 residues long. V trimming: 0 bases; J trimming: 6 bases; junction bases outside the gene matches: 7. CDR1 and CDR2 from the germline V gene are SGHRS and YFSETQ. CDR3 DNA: TGCGCCAGCAGCTTGGAGGTTGCGGGAGGGTTCAATGAGCAGTTCTTC. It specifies CASSLEVAGGFNEQFF.

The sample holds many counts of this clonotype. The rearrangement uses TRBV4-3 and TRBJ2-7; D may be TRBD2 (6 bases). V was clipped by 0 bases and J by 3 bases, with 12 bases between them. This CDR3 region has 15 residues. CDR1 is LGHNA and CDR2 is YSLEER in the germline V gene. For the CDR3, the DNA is TGCGCCAGCAGCCAAGATCCAGCGGGCGTCTACGAGCAGTACTTC. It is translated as CASSQDPAGVYEQYF.

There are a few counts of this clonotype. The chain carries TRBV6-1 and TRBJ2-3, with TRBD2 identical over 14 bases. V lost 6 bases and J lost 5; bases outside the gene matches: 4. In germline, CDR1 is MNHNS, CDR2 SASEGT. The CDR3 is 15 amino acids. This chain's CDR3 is CASRRLAGGRDTQYF. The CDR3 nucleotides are TGTGCCAGCAGACGACTAGCGGGAGGGCGAGATACGCAGTATTTT.

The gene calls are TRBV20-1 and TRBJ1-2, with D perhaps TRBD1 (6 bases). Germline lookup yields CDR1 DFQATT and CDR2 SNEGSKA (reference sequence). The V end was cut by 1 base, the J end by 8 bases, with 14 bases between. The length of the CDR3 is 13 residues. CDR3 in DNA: TGCAGTGCTAGAGCGGGGGCGGAGTTAGGCTACACCTTC. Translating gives CSARAGAELGYTF.

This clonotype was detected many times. The CDR3 DNA sequence: TGTGCCAGCAGTTACTCGGGTCTCCTAGCGGCGAACACAGATACGCAGTATTTT. This sequence encodes CASSYSGLLAANTDTQYF. This chain joins TRBV6-5 and TRBJ2-3, with 7 bases that match TRBD2. Germline V gene sequence: CDR1 MNHEY, CDR2 SVGAGI. The trim removed 0 bases at V and 2 bases at J, leaving 11 bases unmatched. The CDR3 is made up of 18 amino acids.

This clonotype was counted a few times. CDR3 in amino acids: CASSPWRERINEQFF. CDR3 DNA: TGTGCCAGCTCACCATGGCGGGAGAGAATTAATGAGCAGTTCTTC. The chain recombines TRBV18 with TRBJ2-1; TRBD2 matches at 7 bases. This CDR3 is built from 15 residues. V dropped 2 bases and J dropped 7; count of bases not matched to a gene: 8. Germline V gene data show CDR1 as KGHSH and CDR2 as LQKENI.

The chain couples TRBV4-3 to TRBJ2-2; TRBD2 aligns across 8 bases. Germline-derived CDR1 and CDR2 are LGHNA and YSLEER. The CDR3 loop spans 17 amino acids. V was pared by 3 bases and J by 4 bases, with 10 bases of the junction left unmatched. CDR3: CASSQELGLAGTGELFF. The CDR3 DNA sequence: TGCGCCAGCAGCCAGGAGCTAGGGCTAGCGGGCACCGGGGAGCTGTTTTTT.